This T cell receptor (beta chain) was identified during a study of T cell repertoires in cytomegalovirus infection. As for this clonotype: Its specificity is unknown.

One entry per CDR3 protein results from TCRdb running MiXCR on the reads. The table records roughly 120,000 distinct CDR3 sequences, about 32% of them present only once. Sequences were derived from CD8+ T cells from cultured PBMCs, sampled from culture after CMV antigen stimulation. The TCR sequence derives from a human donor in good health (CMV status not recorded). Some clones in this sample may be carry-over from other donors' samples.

The CDR3 loop reads CASSDYGTRPTDTQYF. The CDR3 DNA follows: TGTGCCAGCAGTGATTACGGCACCCGACCCACAGATACGCAGTATTTT. This chain connects TRBV6-6 to TRBJ2-3; D unclear. The CDR3 consists of 16 residues. Germline V gives CDR1 MNHNY, CDR2 SVGAGI (reference sequence). Trimming pared 5 bases from V and 2 bases from J, leaving 17 bases between.